The 23 T cell receptor beta chains presented below share a single source sample, sequenced in a study of T-cell reconstitution after alpha-beta-depleted transplantation in children. Preparation of the TCRbeta library involved a method that used unique molecular identifiers. TCRdb re-called the PCR reads with MiXCR, one entry per CDR3 protein. The table shows roughly 670,000 distinct CDR3 sequences, with approximately 14% occurring only once. This specimen consisted of PBMCs, obtained before TCRalphabeta/CD19-depleted stem cell transplant. Receptor source: a girl aged 2 to 9 with congenital amegakaryocytic thrombocytopenia, due to receive a stem cell transplant.

This clonotype was counted ten times or more. V and J are TRBV5-1 and TRBJ2-1; D is possibly TRBD1 or TRBD2 (5 bases each). V lost 4 bases and J lost 11, with 13 bases in between. The germline V gene has CDR1 SGHRS and CDR2 YFSETQ. CDR3 size: 12 residues. CDR3 loop: CASSPSGTQQFF. CDR3 nucleotides: TGCGCCAGCAGCCCTTCCGGGACCCAGCAGTTCTTC.

The rearrangement uses TRBV28 and TRBJ2-7, with D possibly matching TRBD1 (7 bases). The length of the CDR3 is 17 residues. V was trimmed by 5 bases and J by 2 bases, leaving 22 bases between them. Germline V gene sequence: CDR1 MDHEN, CDR2 SYDVKM. CDR3: CASSPYTMRDRTYEQYF. In DNA form, the CDR3 reads TGTGCCAGCAGTCCATATACTATGCGGGACAGAACCTACGAGCAGTACTTC.

This clonotype occurred a few times. The chain joins TRBV27 to TRBJ2-7; perhaps TRBD2 as D (5 bases). The CDR3 is 14 residues long. CDR1 and CDR2 from the germline V gene are MNHEY and SMNVEV (reference sequence). The V end lost 4 bases, the J end lost 8 bases, and 18 bases lay between the germline ends. CDR3 residues: CASSSLDSFSKQYF. In nucleotides, the CDR3 is TGTGCCAGCAGTTCCCTGGACTCCTTCTCAAAGCAGTACTTC.

This clonotype turned up a few times. The genes are TRBV2 and TRBJ1-3, with D unclear. The V end was cut by 3 bases, the J end by 4 bases, with 19 bases between. This CDR3 is built from 17 residues. From germline, CDR1 is SNHLY and CDR2 FYNNEI. CDR3 amino acids: CASSDDVFHLSGNTIYF. CDR3 coding DNA: TGTGCCAGCAGTGACGATGTCTTCCACCTTTCCGGAAACACCATATATTTT.

The rearrangement uses TRBV5-1 and TRBJ2-3; D is possibly TRBD2 (6 bases). The CDR3 is made up of 14 amino acids. The V gene's germline CDR1 is SGHRS and CDR2 YFSETQ. The V end was cut by 3 bases, the J end by 5 bases, with 13 bases between. The CDR3 coding sequence is TGCGCCAGCAGCTCGGAGGGCCAGGGAGATACGCAGTATTTT. Translating it yields CASSSEGQGDTQYF.

This clonotype was observed a handful of times. This chain connects TRBV10-2 to TRBJ2-6; 10 bases align to TRBD1. The CDR3 length is 17 residues. Trimming at V came to 6 bases and at J to 0 bases, leaving 5 bases not matched to a gene. Germline lookup yields CDR1 WSHSY and CDR2 SAAADI. The CDR3 DNA follows: TGCGCCAGCAGCCTGGGACAGGGGAACTCTGGGGCCAACGTCCTGACTTTC. The encoded protein is CASSLGQGNSGANVLTF.

J is TRBJ2-7 and V is TRBV10-3, with 13 nucleotides matching TRBD2. CDR3 length: 18 residues. Looked up from germline, CDR1 is ENHRY and CDR2 is SYGVKD. Losses at the gene ends were 0 bases for V and 5 bases for J; bases not matched to a gene: 10. The CDR3 region is CAISESEILAGGKDEQYF. The CDR3 nucleotides read TGTGCCATCAGTGAGTCTGAGATACTAGCGGGAGGGAAGGACGAGCAGTACTTC.

This clonotype has a count of ten or more. V and J are TRBV6-2 or TRBV6-3 and TRBJ2-7; D is unclear. Germline V gene sequence: CDR1 MNHEY, CDR2 SVGEGT. V gave up 4 bases and J gave up 5 bases, with 3 bases separating them. CDR3 length: 10 amino acids. DNA for the CDR3: TGTGCCAGCAGTTCCAACGAGCAGTACTTC. Protein sequence: CASSSNEQYF.

The table lists this clonotype with many counts. The gene calls are TRBV24-1 and TRBJ2-3; 10 nucleotides match TRBD2. CDR1 and CDR2 (germline): KGHDR, SFDVKD. This CDR3 spans 14 amino acids. Losses at the gene ends were 5 bases for V and 5 bases for J; bases not matched to a gene: 3. As DNA, the CDR3 is TGTGCCACCAGTGGAGCGGGAGGGCGAGATACGCAGTATTTT. Its protein is CATSGAGGRDTQYF.

The count of this clonotype is one. The CDR3 nucleotides are TGTGCCAGCAGCTATCTAACCGGACGTACTGAAGCTTTCTTT. Translated: CASSYLTGRTEAFF. The rearrangement uses TRBV7-2 and TRBJ1-1; D gene ambiguous. Trimming removed 4 bases from V and 5 bases from J, with 14 bases in between. CDR3 size: 14 residues. The germline gives CDR1 SGHTA, CDR2 FQGNSA.

This chain connects TRBV5-1 to TRBJ2-3; 7 nucleotides align to TRBD2. The ends lost 4 bases at V and 1 base at J; junction bases unmatched: 6. CDR3 length equals 15 residues. From germline, CDR1 is SGHRS and CDR2 YFSETQ. In DNA form, the CDR3 reads TGCGCCAGCAGCGTGAGCGGGACTGGCACAGATACGCAGTATTTT. It yields the protein CASSVSGTGTDTQYF. Using reference TRBV5-1 and TRBJ2-3 for the parts outside the CDR3, the full variable domain is KAGVTQTPRYLIKTRGQQVTLSCSPISGHRSVSWYQQTPGQGLQFLFEYFSETQRNKGNFPGRFSGRQFSNSRSEMNVSTLELGDSALYLCASSVSGTGTDTQYFGPGTRLTVL.

This clonotype came up many times. J is TRBJ2-1 and V is TRBV10-3; TRBD2 aligns across 10 bases. Germline CDR1 and CDR2: ENHRY and SYGVKD. The V gene end was trimmed by 0 bases and the J gene end by 4 bases; junction bases not matched to a gene: 3. The CDR3 consists of 16 residues. The CDR3 nucleotides read TGTGCCATCAGTGAGTCTCTACTAGCGGGGTACAATGAGCAGTTCTTC. It codes for CAISESLLAGYNEQFF.

This clonotype was seen many times. The V call is TRBV5-6, the J call TRBJ2-7; D gene unclear. With 4 bases removed from V and 0 bases from J, the gap between germline ends came to 14 bases. The CDR3 is 15 amino acids. The germline V gene encodes CDR1 SGHDT and CDR2 YYEEEE. The CDR3 DNA is TGTGCCAGCAGCCCGCAGAGCCACAGCTCCTACGAGCAGTACTTC. Protein product: CASSPQSHSSYEQYF.

This clonotype was observed many times. The germline gene is not matched at one end of the junction; a read error may be the cause. The genes are TRBV12-3 or TRBV12-4 and TRBJ2-1, with D unresolved. The CDR3 is 13 residues long. CDR3 bases: TGTGCCAGCAGCAAATTTGATTCTACTCGCAAAGACTTC. Translating gives CASSKFDSTRKDF.

In its sample, this clonotype was seen many times. The chain uses TRBV20-1 and TRBJ2-1, with TRBD2 matching over 14 bases. The CDR3 runs to 16 residues. The trim removed 0 bases at V and 7 bases at J, leaving 5 bases unmatched. From germline, CDR1 is DFQATT and CDR2 SNEGSKA (reference sequence). The CDR3, as DNA: TGCAGTGCTAGAGATCTGGGGACTAGCGGGGGAAATGAGCAGTTCTTC. Protein: CSARDLGTSGGNEQFF.

The J gene is TRBJ2-5, the V gene TRBV7-2; TRBD2 aligns across 12 bases. The germline V gene encodes CDR1 SGHTA and CDR2 FQGNSA. Trimming at V came to 2 bases and at J to 4 bases, leaving 8 bases not matched to a gene. The CDR3 is 17 residues long. The CDR3 reads CASSLPPLAGGGETQYF. CDR3 nucleotide sequence: TGTGCCAGCAGCTTACCTCCACTAGCGGGAGGCGGAGAGACCCAGTACTTC.

The rearrangement links TRBV20-1 to TRBJ2-5, with no clear D. Trimming removed 2 bases at V and 5 bases at J, with 9 bases between. This CDR3 comprises 12 residues. Germline V lookup: CDR1 DFQATT, CDR2 SNEGSKA (reference sequence). In nucleotides, the CDR3 is TGCAGTGCTAGACTCAATTATGAGACCCAGTACTTC. Translated, it gives CSARLNYETQYF.

This clonotype was recorded many times. The chain couples TRBV12-3 or TRBV12-4 to TRBJ1-1; D uncertain. The ends were cut back, 6 bases at V and 1 base at J, with 9 bases in the middle. This CDR3 region has 13 residues. The DNA for the CDR3 is TGTGCCAGCAGGACCCGACAGAACACTGAAGCTTTCTTT. It encodes CASRTRQNTEAFF.

This clonotype was recorded many times. The chain links TRBV5-1 to TRBJ1-2, with unresolved D. The germline V gene has CDR1 SGHRS and CDR2 YFSETQ. The V end was cut by 1 base, the J end by 5 bases, with 9 bases between. This CDR3 has 13 amino acids. The CDR3 here is CASSLSEPYGYTF. The DNA for the CDR3 is TGCGCCAGCAGCTTGAGTGAACCTTATGGCTACACCTTC.

J is TRBJ2-1 and V is TRBV5-1, with 9 bases aligning to TRBD2. V dropped 0 bases and J dropped 0; count of bases not matched to a gene: 10. The germline gives CDR1 SGHRS, CDR2 YFSETQ. The CDR3 runs to 19 residues. CDR3 nucleotides: TGCGCCAGCAGCTTGGGTCTTCTAGCGGGGCGGAGCTCCTACAATGAGCAGTTCTTC. Amino acid sequence: CASSLGLLAGRSSYNEQFF.

The gene calls are TRBV6-1 and TRBJ2-5; 9 nucleotides line up with TRBD2. The trim removed 2 bases at V and 12 bases at J, leaving 4 bases unmatched. The CDR3 totals 12 residues. Germline V gene lookup returns CDR1 MNHNS and CDR2 SASEGT. CDR3 nucleotide sequence: TGTGCCAGCAGTGAATCTCGCGGGAGGGAGTACTTC. Translating gives CASSESRGREYF.

The chain recombines TRBV24-1 with TRBJ2-3; 10 nucleotides agree with TRBD1. V dropped 9 bases and J dropped 4; count of bases not matched to a gene: 9. The CDR3 consists of 15 residues. Germline V gene sequence: CDR1 KGHDR, CDR2 SFDVKD. CDR3 residues: CATSSGTGDADTQYF. In DNA form, the CDR3 reads TGTGCCACCTCTTCCGGGACAGGGGATGCAGATACGCAGTATTTT.

The J gene is TRBJ2-3, the V gene TRBV20-1; D uncertain. Trimming pared 4 bases from V and 0 bases from J, leaving 11 bases between. Germline CDR1 DFQATT, CDR2 SNEGSKA (reference sequence). This CDR3 has 14 residues. This chain's CDR3 is CSAIKFPSTDTQYF. The DNA for the CDR3 is TGCAGTGCTATTAAGTTTCCTAGCACAGATACGCAGTATTTT.